This T cell receptor beta chain was sequenced for a study of post-analysis software for immune sequencing data. Broader study findings: Five TRBV segments, including TRBV5-6, TRBV5-1 and TRBV20-1, were more frequent in patients than controls.

TCR beta cDNA libraries included unique molecular identifiers. TCRdb called the PCR reads again in MiXCR, with one record for every CDR3 protein. This sample yields about 500,000 distinct CDR3 sequences, of which around 40% are seen a single time; 9.5% to 13% belongs to the top ten. Germline V lookup: CDR1 DFQATT, CDR2 SNEGSKA (reference sequence). V was cut by 3 bases and J by 8 bases, with 8 bases left in between. The CDR3 sequence is 12 residues long. Regarding this clonotype: Its specificity is not known.

Sequencing was done on a sample of blood. The TCR was taken from a girl aged 10-17 years with multiple sclerosis. The J gene is TRBJ1-6, the V gene TRBV20-1; D gene ambiguous. CDR3 protein: CSARFEHSPLHF. The CDR3 DNA reads TGCAGTGCTAGGTTTGAACATTCACCCCTCCACTTT.